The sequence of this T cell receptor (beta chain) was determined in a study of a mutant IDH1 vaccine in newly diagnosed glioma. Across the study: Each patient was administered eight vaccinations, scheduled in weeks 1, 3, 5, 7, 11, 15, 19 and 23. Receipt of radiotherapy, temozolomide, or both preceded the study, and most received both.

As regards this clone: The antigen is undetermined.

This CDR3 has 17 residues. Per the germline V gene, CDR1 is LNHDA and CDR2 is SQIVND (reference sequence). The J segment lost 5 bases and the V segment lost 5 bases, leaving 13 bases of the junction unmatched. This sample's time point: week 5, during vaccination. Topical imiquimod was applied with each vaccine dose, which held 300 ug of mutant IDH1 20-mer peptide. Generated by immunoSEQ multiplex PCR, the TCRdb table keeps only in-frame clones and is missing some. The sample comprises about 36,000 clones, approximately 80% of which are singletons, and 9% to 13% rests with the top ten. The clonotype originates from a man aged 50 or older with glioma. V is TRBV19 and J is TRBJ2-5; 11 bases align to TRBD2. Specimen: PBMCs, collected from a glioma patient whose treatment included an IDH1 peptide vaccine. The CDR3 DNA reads TGTGCCAGTAGTCTCTTTTATAGCGGGGGGGCCAGGGAGACCCAGTACTTC. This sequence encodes CASSLFYSGGARETQYF.